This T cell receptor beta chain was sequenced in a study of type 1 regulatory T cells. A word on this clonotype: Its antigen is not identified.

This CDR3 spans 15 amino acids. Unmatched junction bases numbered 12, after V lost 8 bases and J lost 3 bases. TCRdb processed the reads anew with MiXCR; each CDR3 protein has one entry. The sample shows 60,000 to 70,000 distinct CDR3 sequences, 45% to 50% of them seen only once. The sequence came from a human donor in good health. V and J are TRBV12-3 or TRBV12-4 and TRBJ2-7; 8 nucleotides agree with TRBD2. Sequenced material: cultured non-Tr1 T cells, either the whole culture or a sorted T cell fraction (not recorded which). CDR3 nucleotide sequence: TGTGCCAGCCTCCCGGCTGGCGGGGGGTACTACGAGCAGTACTTC. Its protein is CASLPAGGGYYEQYF.